This TCR beta chain derives from a study of spatial heterogeneity in lung cancer. Overall study context: The count of detected beta-chain sequences consistently exceeded that of alpha-chain sequences. Strong correlation linked TCR transcript counts in tumor regions to a T cell module score derived from matched bulk RNA-seq. The study's findings and limits: Expanded alpha and beta TCR counts within tumors tracked tumor mutation counts.

Time point meaning: sample taken at primary tumor resection. TCRdb passed the 5' RACE reads through MiXCR, listing each CDR3 protein once. Of more than 5,000 distinct CDR3 sequences listed, roughly 8% were seen once; the top ten hold 30% to 35%. V was trimmed by 7 bases and J by 6 bases, leaving 18 bases between them. The CDR3 runs 14 residues. Germline-derived CDR1 and CDR2 are SQVTM and ANQGSEA. This clonotype appeared many times. As yet, its antigen is unknown. The sample consisted of lung tumor tissue, taken at surgery. This TCR was recovered from a female donor with early-stage non-small cell lung cancer. This chain connects TRBV29-1 to TRBJ2-2, with D perhaps TRBD2 (6 bases). The CDR3 region has the DNA TGCAGCGCTCTCGGGGCGGGGTTCTCCGGGGAGCTGTTTTTT. This gives the protein CSALGAGFSGELFF.